In its sample, the clone carrying this T cell receptor beta chain is medium-sized (0.01 to 0.1%). CDR3 size: 12 residues. V was clipped by 5 bases and J by 11 bases, with 15 bases between them. The record originates from a study of patients and donors after allogeneic stem cell transplantation. MiXCR was run by TCRdb on the RT-PCR reads, yielding one entry per CDR3 protein. The data show about 410,000 distinct CDR3 sequences, 16% seen once. The chain recombines TRBV12-3 or TRBV12-4 with TRBJ1-1; D unclear. The sequence was obtained from a human donor who was either an allogeneic HSCT recipient or a stem cell or donor lymphocyte infusion donor (not recorded which). It is not recorded whose cells these are; they may come from a transplant donor. Sequencing used blood, either unsorted or a sorted T cell fraction (not recorded which). CDR3 region: CASSPEEGMAFF. The CDR3 DNA follows: TGTGCCAGCAGTCCGGAGGAAGGGATGGCTTTCTTT.